One TCR beta chain is described in this entry. This specimen comes from a study of blood T cell repertoires in COVID-19. As for the study in general: The United States, Italy and Spain were the sources of the acute and convalescent COVID-19 samples.

The CDR3 length is 18 residues. Losses at the gene ends were 4 bases for V and 5 bases for J; bases not matched to a gene: 19. The V gene's germline CDR1 is SGDLS and CDR2 YYNGEE. Authors' analysis steps: The authors estimated nucleated cell counts from reference gene primer amplification. Measured with immunoSEQ multiplex PCR; TCRdb has only the in-frame clones, and not every one. The DNA was the basis for D and trimming; V, J and clone size are from that table. The data contain more than 85,000 clones, about four fifths of them seen just once; the ten biggest clones take up 24%. This chain connects TRBV9 to TRBJ1-1; 8 bases align to TRBD1. The sequenced material came from peripheral blood. The TCR sequence derives from a human donor in a cohort sampled during active COVID-19. The CDR3 spells CASSFGPGTGGVETEAFF. CDR3 sequence (DNA): TGTGCCAGCAGCTTCGGACCCGGGACAGGTGGCGTAGAAACTGAAGCTTTCTTT.